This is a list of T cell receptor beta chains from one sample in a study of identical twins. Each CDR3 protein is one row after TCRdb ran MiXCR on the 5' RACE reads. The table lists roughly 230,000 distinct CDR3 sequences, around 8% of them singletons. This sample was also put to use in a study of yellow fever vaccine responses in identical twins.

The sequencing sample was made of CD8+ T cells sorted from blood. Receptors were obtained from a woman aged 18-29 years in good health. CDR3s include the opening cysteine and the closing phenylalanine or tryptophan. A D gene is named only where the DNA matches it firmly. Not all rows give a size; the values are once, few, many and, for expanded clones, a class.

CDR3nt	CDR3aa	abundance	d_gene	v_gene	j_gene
TGCGCCAGCAGCCAGTGGGGCCAAGTACAAGAGACCCAGTACTTC	CASSQWGQVQETQYF	many	.	TRBV4-1	TRBJ2-5
TGCAGCGGCAGCCCGGGACCCCGAACCTACAATGAGCAGTTCTTC	CSGSPGPRTYNEQFF	.	.	TRBV29-1	TRBJ2-1
TGTGCCAGCAGCATTCAACTAGCGGGGGGCTCCTACAATGAGCAGTTCTTC	CASSIQLAGGSYNEQFF	many	TRBD2	TRBV11-2	TRBJ2-1
TGTGCCACCAGTGATATCGCGACAGGGGGAGAGACCCAGTACTTC	CATSDIATGGETQYF	.	TRBD1	TRBV24-1	TRBJ2-5
TGTGCCAGTAGTTCCAATCCGGGACATACCAACAATGAGCAGTTCTTC	CASSSNPGHTNNEQFF	.	.	TRBV19	TRBJ2-1
TGTGCCATCAGTGAGTCGGCCGAGACAGGGGAACTCTCCGGGGCCAACGTCCTGACTTTC	CAISESAETGELSGANVLTF	many	TRBD1	TRBV10-3	TRBJ2-6
TGTGCCAGCAGCTTGCAGGGGGCCTCCTGGGGGGGCACAGATACGCAGTATTTT	CASSLQGASWGGTDTQYF	few	TRBD1	TRBV5-7	TRBJ2-3
TGTGCCAGCAGCCTCTGGGACCCCGGGGAGCTGTTTTTT	CASSLWDPGELFF	few	.	TRBV7-9	TRBJ2-2
TGTGCCAGCACTCTAGCGGGAGCTGTCGGAGATGAGCAGTTCTTC	CASTLAGAVGDEQFF	few	TRBD2	TRBV6-2/TRBV6-3	TRBJ2-1
TGTGCCAGCAGTTCCCCCCTAGCATCAGCTAGCACAGATACGCAGTATTTT	CASSSPLASASTDTQYF	.	.	TRBV28	TRBJ2-3
TGTGCCAGCAGCCAAGAGGGGTGGGGTCTCGAGCAGTACTTC	CASSQEGWGLEQYF	.	.	TRBV14	TRBJ2-7
TGTGCCACCGGGACTAGCGGGAGTCCCTACGAGCAGTACTTC	CATGTSGSPYEQYF	many	TRBD2	TRBV6-2/TRBV6-3	TRBJ2-7
TGTGCCAGCAGTCCGGACAGGGCCAACGAGCAGTACTTC	CASSPDRANEQYF	many	TRBD1	TRBV6-6	TRBJ2-7
TGTGCCAGCAGTGAGTCGGCAGAGCCCCCCTACGAGCAGTACTTC	CASSESAEPPYEQYF	.	.	TRBV2	TRBJ2-7
TGTGCCAGCAGTTTAGACCTCTACACCGGGGAGCTGTTTTTT	CASSLDLYTGELFF	.	.	TRBV12-3/TRBV12-4	TRBJ2-2
TGTGCCAGCAGCCCGACCCTGGGGTGGGAGACCCAGTACTTC	CASSPTLGWETQYF	.	.	TRBV14	TRBJ2-5
TGCAGTGCTAGAGACCTAGCGGGGTCAAATGAGCAGTTCTTC	CSARDLAGSNEQFF	many	TRBD2	TRBV20-1	TRBJ2-1
TGCAGTGCTAGAGATGGGCGTCTAGGTATCGACCACGAGCAGTACTTC	CSARDGRLGIDHEQYF	.	.	TRBV20-1	TRBJ2-7
TGCAGTGCTAGATCCGACAGGGAAAACTACGAGCAGTACTTC	CSARSDRENYEQYF	few	TRBD1	TRBV20-1	TRBJ2-7
TGTGCCAGCACCCTGGGGTGGGACCAAGAGACCCAGTACTTC	CASTLGWDQETQYF	few	.	TRBV12-3/TRBV12-4	TRBJ2-5
TGCAGTGCTAGGGGCAGGGAACCTTACAATGAGCAGTTCTTC	CSARGREPYNEQFF	.	.	TRBV20-1	TRBJ2-1
TGTGCCAGCAGCCAAGCGGCTACTAGCGGGGGTTACGAGCAGTACTTC	CASSQAATSGGYEQYF	few	TRBD2	TRBV4-2	TRBJ2-7
TGTGCCAGCAGTTCCCTGACGCTGACTGAAAAACTGTTTTTT	CASSSLTLTEKLFF	few	.	TRBV12-3/TRBV12-4	TRBJ1-4
TGTGCCAGCACAGGACAGGGGTACAATGAGCAGTTCTTC	CASTGQGYNEQFF	.	TRBD1	TRBV7-9	TRBJ2-1
TGCGCCAGCAGCCAAGAAGGGGCAGCTTTCTTT	CASSQEGAAFF	.	.	TRBV4-1	TRBJ1-1
TGTGCCAGCAGTTTATTCTTAGCCAAAAACATTCAGTACTTC	CASSLFLAKNIQYF	.	.	TRBV6-2/TRBV6-3	TRBJ2-4
TGTGCCAGCAGCTCGGGACTAGCGGGTCGATTC	CASSSGLAGRF	few	TRBD2	TRBV11-2	TRBJ2-1
TGCGCCAGCAGCAAGAAGACAGGGGCCTACGAGCAGTACTTC	CASSKKTGAYEQYF	many	TRBD1	TRBV5-1	TRBJ2-7
TGTGCCAGCAGTTACTCGGACTTGTGGGGCGAGCAGTACTTC	CASSYSDLWGEQYF	few	.	TRBV6-2/TRBV6-3	TRBJ2-7
TGCGCCAGCAGCTTGGCTGTGGGACTAGCCTCCTACAATGAGCAGTTCTTC	CASSLAVGLASYNEQFF	.	TRBD2	TRBV5-1	TRBJ2-1
TGCGCCAGCAGCCGTGTCCTAGCGGGAGGTGGCTATGAGCAGTTCTTC	CASSRVLAGGGYEQFF	once	TRBD2	TRBV4-3	TRBJ2-1
TGTGCCAGCAGCCTTCGACTAGCGGGAGTTTCCGGTGAGCAGTTCTTC	CASSLRLAGVSGEQFF	few	TRBD2	TRBV7-9	TRBJ2-1
TGCAGTAGTACTCTGACAGGAAGCGAGCAGTACTTC	CSSTLTGSEQYF	.	.	TRBV20-1	TRBJ2-7
TGTGCCATCAGTGAGGGGTATGAGCAGTTCTTC	CAISEGYEQFF	few	.	TRBV10-3	TRBJ2-1
TGTGCCTGCAGTTTAGGAGGGACCGGGACTAGCTTGGTCAATGAGCAGTTCTTC	CACSLGGTGTSLVNEQFF	.	TRBD2	TRBV2	TRBJ2-1
TGCAGTGCTAGAGGGAGACTAGCGCTGGGGGCAGATACGCAGTATTTT	CSARGRLALGADTQYF	.	TRBD2	TRBV20-1	TRBJ2-3
TGTGCCAGCTCGATCAATACAGGTGCCAATCAGCCCCAGCATTTT	CASSINTGANQPQHF	.	.	TRBV2	TRBJ1-5
TGTGCCAGCAGCTTCACGGGGGACGGCTACACCTTC	CASSFTGDGYTF	.	.	TRBV11-2	TRBJ1-2
TGTGCCAGCAGTTACAACTGGGACATTCAGTACTTC	CASSYNWDIQYF	.	.	TRBV6-2/TRBV6-3	TRBJ2-4
TGTGCCATCAGTGAGACTGGACAGGATCCGTATGGCTACACCTTC	CAISETGQDPYGYTF	.	TRBD1	TRBV10-3	TRBJ1-2
TGCGCCAGCAGCCGGGAACAGGGATTCGCCTACGAGCAGTACTTC	CASSREQGFAYEQYF	few	.	TRBV4-3	TRBJ2-7
TGTGCCAGCAGGGACCGACTAGTTATCAATGAGCAGTTCTTC	CASRDRLVINEQFF	few	.	TRBV6-1	TRBJ2-1
TGTGCCAGCAGCGATGGGGCGGTACAAGAGACCCAGTACTTC	CASSDGAVQETQYF	few	.	TRBV4-2	TRBJ2-5
TGTGCCAGCAGTTTAGTTGCATCTGAGCAGTACTTC	CASSLVASEQYF	many	.	TRBV12-3/TRBV12-4	TRBJ2-7
TGTGCCAGCAGCTTAGCACACCCGGACAGGGTCTTGAATACGCAGTATTTT	CASSLAHPDRVLNTQYF	.	TRBD1	TRBV7-9	TRBJ2-3
TGTGCCAGCAGTTCTTCCAACCTACACGCGAACACCGGGGAGCTGTTTTTT	CASSSSNLHANTGELFF	many	.	TRBV6-5	TRBJ2-2
TGCAGTGCTAGAGTTCTTAGCGGGACATACGAGCAGTACTTC	CSARVLSGTYEQYF	.	TRBD2	TRBV20-1	TRBJ2-7
TGTGCCAGCAGCCACTTGGAAGGCTACGAGCAGTACTTC	CASSHLEGYEQYF	.	.	TRBV14	TRBJ2-7
TGCAGTGCACCTTGGGCGGAGTACACAGATACGCAGTATTTT	CSAPWAEYTDTQYF	many	.	TRBV20-1	TRBJ2-3
TGCAGTGCTTCTCGACTAGCGGGCCACTACAATGAGCAGTTCTTC	CSASRLAGHYNEQFF	.	TRBD2	TRBV20-1	TRBJ2-1
TGTGCCAGCTCGGATGGGGCGGGTAATGAGCAGTTCTTC	CASSDGAGNEQFF	many	.	TRBV6-4	TRBJ2-1
TGTGCCAGCAGCCCCCGGGATGATGAAAAACTGTTTTTT	CASSPRDDEKLFF	few	.	TRBV7-9	TRBJ1-4
TGTGCCAGCAGCCTCGGACTAGCGGGGGCCCACGAGCAGTACTTC	CASSLGLAGAHEQYF	.	TRBD2	TRBV14	TRBJ2-7
TGTGCCAGCAGTGAATCTTCGAGAGCTAGCGGGAGGGCCCCCCACGAGCAGTACTTC	CASSESSRASGRAPHEQYF	.	TRBD2	TRBV25-1	TRBJ2-7
TGTGCCAGCAACCCCGGGACGACTAGCACAGATACGCAGTATTTT	CASNPGTTSTDTQYF	many	.	TRBV12-3/TRBV12-4	TRBJ2-3
TGTGCCAGCAGTTTTCCTACAACGGGCACCCTTTCTGATACGCAGTATTTT	CASSFPTTGTLSDTQYF	.	.	TRBV12-3/TRBV12-4	TRBJ2-3
TGTGCCAGCAGTGTGGACAGGGGGCGGACCGGGGAGCTGTTTTTT	CASSVDRGRTGELFF	few	TRBD1	TRBV27	TRBJ2-2
TGTGCCATCAGTGACGTTGATACGCAGTATTTT	CAISDVDTQYF	many	.	TRBV10-3	TRBJ2-3
TGTGCCAGCAGCTTCCCATCCTCACAGCGACCTGCCTACGAGCAGTACTTC	CASSFPSSQRPAYEQYF	many	.	TRBV7-9	TRBJ2-7